Below, one T cell receptor beta chain is given with its context. Antigen specificity is unknown. The germline gives CDR1 SNHLY, CDR2 FYNNEI. CDR3 size: 14 residues. Between the trimmed V and J ends, which lost 2 bases and 8 bases, there was a span of 14 bases. The data stem from a study of cytomegalovirus exposure and HLA in healthy donors. Everyone who donated was a healthy bone marrow donor. Study results and limitations: For TCR beta chains, V- and J-gene trimming was later linked to a missense DCLRE1C variant.

13 Jbeta primers and 60 Vbeta primers were used for the PCR. Per the study methods: Approximately 12 million of the 60 million to 80 million unique TCR beta chains counted in a later analysis were shared. Using immunoSEQ multiplex PCR, the repertoire was profiled, and TCRdb retains in-frame clones only, with some absent. V and J calls and clone size are given by that table; D and trimming were obtained from the DNA. The table shows more than 75,000 clones, with around four fifths occurring only once. Material: PBMCs. The rearrangement uses TRBV2 and TRBJ2-3; the D gene is possibly TRBD2 (5 bases). This TCR derives from a woman in her late teens or twenties in good health and CMV-seropositive. The DNA for the CDR3 is TGTGCCAGCAGTGAACACCGAACTGGGAGTACGCAGTATTTT. Protein product: CASSEHRTGSTQYF.